This T cell receptor (beta chain) appears in the sequencing data of a study of T cell changes during pregnancy in multiple sclerosis. Clones were sequenced by immunoSEQ multiplex PCR, and TCRdb holds only the in-frame ones, with some missing. The sample has roughly 51,000 clones; approximately 92% are singletons. Germline lookup yields CDR1 SNHLY and CDR2 FYNNEI. Trimming left V 0 bases short and J 0 bases short, with 15 bases between. This CDR3 region has 18 residues. This sequence was found in a female donor in good health, enrolled as a control in a pregnancy study. The chain combines TRBV2 with TRBJ1-5; D possibly corresponds to TRBD1 (6 bases). The sequenced sample was CD4+ T cells from peripheral blood mononuclear cells, obtained after pregnancy. CDR3 DNA: TGTGCCAGCAGTGAAGCGACTTTCGGACAGTATAGCAATCAGCCCCAGCATTTT. This encodes CASSEATFGQYSNQPQHF. Together with reference TRBV2 and TRBJ1-5, the CDR3 gives the full variable domain: EPEVTQTPSHQVTQMGQEVILRCVPISNHLYFYWYRQILGQKVEFLVSFYNNEISEKSEIFDDQFSVERPDGSNFTLKIRSTKLEDSAMYFCASSEATFGQYSNQPQHFGDGTRLSIL.